The rows below give T cell receptor beta chains drawn from one sample of a study of blood T cells in healthy people across ages. From the 5' RACE reads, TCRdb called clonotypes with MiXCR, one entry per CDR3 protein. Of about 1,800,000 distinct CDR3 sequences in the sample, 25% to 30% were seen once. Sample: blood. The origin of the receptors is a woman under 40 in good health. The CDR3 runs from the conserved cysteine through the conserved F or W. Each record gives: D gene, clone size, V gene, CDR3 protein. A D gene is named only where the DNA matches it firmly. Only part of the rows carry a size: once, few, many, or a class if the clone is expanded.

-,-,TRBV29-1,CSVDLLRRTASYEQYF
-,few,TRBV9,CASSVGLDFQETQYF
TRBD1,few,TRBV9,CASSASPGGSPLHF
TRBD1,-,TRBV12-3/TRBV12-4,CASSIRDRIEKLFF
-,few,TRBV7-7,CVSSLGESSYNEQFF
-,many,TRBV29-1,CSVESGRSYEQYF
-,many,TRBV7-2,CASSLSSQRGETQYF
-,-,TRBV11-2,CASSIRRDGEGEQYF
TRBD2,-,TRBV12-3/TRBV12-4,CASSFSLIIAGGPRNTDTQYF
-,many,TRBV20-1,CSAVRRTSYEQYF
TRBD2,few,TRBV24-1,CATSDARLAGVADTQYF
-,many,TRBV20-1,CSAWEETQYF
-,-,TRBV11-2,CASSPNTSGETQYF
-,many,TRBV5-1,CASSLGGITDTQYF
-,few,TRBV11-2,CASSFTGPDDEQYF
-,once,TRBV20-1,CSALRGYSNQPQHF
TRBD2,few,TRBV28,CASSRKREAQYF
-,-,TRBV2,CASRYTSNTEAFF
-,-,TRBV7-9,CASSLAQEGWNNEQFF
TRBD2,many,TRBV7-2,CASSFTSGSWDEQFF
-,-,TRBV29-1,CSVRSPGAYEQYF
-,-,TRBV7-2,CASSLGINEKLFF
TRBD1,few,TRBV7-6,CAGSLVGTGGDEQYF
TRBD1,-,TRBV5-1,CASRPDRYYNEQFF
-,-,TRBV20-1,CSANRASQPQHF
TRBD1,few,TRBV4-3,CASSHTRTGTEAFF
-,many,TRBV7-9,CASSLAQGRTDTQYF
TRBD1,-,TRBV29-1,CSVAQGATQPQHF
-,few,TRBV7-2,CASSLAAHHEQYF
-,many,TRBV29-1,CSVEDQGPPYEQYF
-,many,TRBV18,CASSPPGPSFFGYTF
-,many,TRBV15,CATSRDVGGSYGYTF
TRBD2,few,TRBV20-1,CSARGLAGGLHTDTQYF
TRBD2,many,TRBV20-1,CSARISGSSYEQYF
TRBD1,few,TRBV6-1,CASLLPGDRDYEQYF
TRBD2,few,TRBV5-1,CASSLGLAGISTDTQYF
-,few,TRBV18,CASSPWGNQETQYF
TRBD2,-,TRBV20-1,CSAPLTSGSPDTQYF
-,many,TRBV7-2,CASSLEGRPNYGYTF
-,-,TRBV7-2,CASSRRLDHEQYF
-,many,TRBV20-1,CSAGVPPYEQYF
TRBD1,-,TRBV7-3,CASRPEGAEGGYTF